Below, 6 T cell receptor beta chains from the same sample are listed, as sequenced in a study of cytomegalovirus exposure and HLA in healthy donors. Use of 60 Vbeta and 13 Jbeta primers characterized the PCR. TCRdb's table, derived via immunoSEQ multiplex PCR, lists solely in-frame clones and lacks some. The sample includes 200,000 to 250,000 clones, 82% of them seen just once. The specimen was PBMCs. These receptors originate from a middle-aged woman in good health and CMV-seropositive.

The chain is built from TRBV2 and TRBJ2-3, with 8 bases lining up with TRBD2. The germline CDR1 and CDR2 sequences are SNHLY and FYNNEI. The trim removed 1 base at V and 5 bases at J, leaving 8 bases unmatched. The CDR3 extends over 16 amino acids. As DNA, the CDR3 is TGTGCCAGCAGTGAAGGGTCGGGGGGGCGTGTAGATACGCAGTATTTT. Its translation is CASSEGSGGRVDTQYF. Drawing the rest from reference TRBV2 and TRBJ2-3, the complete variable domain is EPEVTQTPSHQVTQMGQEVILRCVPISNHLYFYWYRQILGQKVEFLVSFYNNEISEKSEIFDDQFSVERPDGSNFTLKIRSTKLEDSAMYFCASSEGSGGRVDTQYFGPGTRLTVL.

This chain links TRBV7-9 with TRBJ2-2; D not resolved. CDR3 size: 13 residues. With 5 bases removed from V and 2 bases from J, the gap between germline ends came to 6 bases. Germline V gene sequence: CDR1 SEHNR, CDR2 FQNEAQ (reference sequence). The chain's CDR3 is CASSRTNTGELFF. The CDR3 coding sequence is TGTGCCAGCAGCCGTACTAACACCGGGGAGCTGTTTTTT.

The V gene is TRBV11-3, the J gene TRBJ1-1, with D possibly matching TRBD1 (6 bases). Germline V lookup: CDR1 SGHNT, CDR2 YENEEA. V lost 4 bases, J lost 5 bases, and 26 bases lay in between. The CDR3 runs to 18 residues. CDR3 nucleotides: TGTGCCAGCAGCTCGAAAGGGAAATCATTGGGGGCAGGAACTGAAGCTTTCTTT. Translation: CASSSKGKSLGAGTEAFF.

CDR3 DNA sequence: TGTGCCAGCAGCCTAAATGCAGGGGTGGGCGAAAAACTGTTTTTT. Translation gives CASSLNAGVGEKLFF. This chain uses TRBV7-6 with TRBJ1-4; tentatively, D is TRBD1 (6 bases). The germline V and J ends were trimmed by 5 bases and 8 bases, with 18 bases remaining between them. This CDR3 region has 15 residues. Germline V CDR1 and CDR2: SGHVS, FNYEAQ.

This clone was seen once. The CDR3 here is CASSPPGGRSAFF. CDR3 sequence (DNA): TGTGCCAGCTCACCACCGGGGGGGCGTTCGGCTTTCTTT. This chain connects TRBV18 to TRBJ1-1; TRBD1 is a possible D gene (6 bases). The V and J ends lost 0 bases and 11 bases respectively, with 13 bases between them. This CDR3 spans 13 amino acids. CDR1 is KGHSH, CDR2 LQKENI, per germline. Combining the CDR3 with reference TRBV18 and TRBJ1-1 gives the whole variable domain NAGVMQNPRHLVRRRGQEARLRCSPMKGHSHVYWYRQLPEEGLKFMVYLQKENIIDESGMPKERFSAEFPKEGPSILRIQQVVRGDSAAYFCASSPPGGRSAFFGQGTRLTVV.

Of note for this clone: Mismatch with germline at one junction end may stem from a read error. This chain connects TRBV7-9 to TRBJ1-1, with D maybe TRBD1 (6 bases). The CDR3 runs 18 residues. The V gene's germline CDR1 is SEHNR and CDR2 FQNEAQ (reference sequence). The CDR3 sequence is CSSSRTTGPFALNTEAFF. CDR3 nucleotides: TGTTCCAGCAGCCGGACAACAGGGCCTTTCGCGCTTAACACTGAAGCTTTCTTT.